This T cell receptor (beta chain) comes out of a study of T cells expressing NK-cell markers. Overall study context: Beta-chain profiling covered CD3+CD56+NKG2C+, CD3+CD56+NKG2C- and CD3+CD56-NKG2C+ sorted subsets. Overall study findings and caveats: In about six donors, dominant NKG2C+ clonotypes were roughly 1.0-8% of CD8+ T cells.

Germline CDR1 LNHDA, CDR2 SQIVND (reference sequence). The CDR3 is 15 amino acids. A word on this clonotype: Its antigen is still unknown.

Reprocessing the 5' RACE reads, TCRdb reports a single entry for every CDR3 protein and omits DNA. Its clone listing holds some 460,000 distinct CDR3 sequences. Sequenced input: blood T cells: a sorted CD56 or NKG2C T cell subset, CD4+ or CD8+ T cells, or bulk PBMC T cells (not recorded which). This chain links TRBV19 with TRBJ1-1. This sequence was found in a woman aged 45-65 years in good health. CDR3 protein: CASSGGRTGNTEAFF.